This TCR beta chain was sequenced during a study of T cell changes during pregnancy in multiple sclerosis (dated by TCRdb to 2018 to 2020). At the level of the whole study: Changes in the T cell repertoire over the course of pregnancy were examined in this study in women with multiple sclerosis.

Library creation used the immunoSEQ multiplex PCR assay. TCRdb obtained this table from immuneACCESS and retained in-frame rearrangements with V and J assigned. These tables miss some clones; where compared with another copy, unresolved V genes account for less than half of the shortfall, and the remainder is unexplained. The table for this sample lists 18,000 or so clones; roughly 91% of them were counted only once. The top ten clones comprise 1.3% of the sample. A remark on this clone: Which antigen it targets is not known. No much larger clonotype is one base removed from it; base qualities were not supplied.

Trimming costs V 4 bases and J 6 bases, and their ends lie 12 bases apart. Taken from cysteine to phenylalanine, the CDR3 has 13 residues. The sequence is cut down to CDR3 DNA, 39 bases in frame from base 1. CDR1 MNHEY and CDR2 SVGAGI were looked up in the germline V gene. This clonotype was sampled from a female donor in good health, enrolled as a control in a pregnancy study. Recombination linked TRBV6-5 to TRBJ1-2; TRBD1 might be the D gene, on 5 matching bases. The input for sequencing was CD4+ T cells from peripheral blood mononuclear cells, taken in the first trimester of pregnancy. The DNA is TGTGCCAGCAGTTCGGGACGGGAGAATGGCTACACCTTC. It is translated as CASSSGRENGYTF.